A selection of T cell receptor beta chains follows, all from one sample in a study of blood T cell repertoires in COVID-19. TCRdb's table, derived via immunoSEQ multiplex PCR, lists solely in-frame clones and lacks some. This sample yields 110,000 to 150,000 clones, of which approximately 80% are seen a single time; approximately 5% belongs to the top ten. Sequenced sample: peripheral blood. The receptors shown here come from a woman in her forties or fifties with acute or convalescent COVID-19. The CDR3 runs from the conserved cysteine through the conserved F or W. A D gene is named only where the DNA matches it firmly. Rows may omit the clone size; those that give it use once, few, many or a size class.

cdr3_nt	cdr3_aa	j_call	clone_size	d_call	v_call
TGTGCCAGCAGCCACGACGGGGGGGGCTGGGCAGATACGCAGTATTTT	CASSHDGGGWADTQYF	TRBJ2-3	.	TRBD2	TRBV2
TGTGCCAGCAGTTCGGGACAGTCCTACGAGCAGTACTTC	CASSSGQSYEQYF	TRBJ2-7	few	TRBD1	TRBV27
TGCGCCAGCAGTGACCAGGGCACCACCTACGAGCAGTACTTC	CASSDQGTTYEQYF	TRBJ2-7	.	.	TRBV10-1
TGTGCCAGCAGCTTAGCCACAGGATACTACAATGAGCAGTTCTTC	CASSLATGYYNEQFF	TRBJ2-1	few	.	TRBV11-3
TGTGCCAGCAGCTACCCAGGGGGCTATGGCTACACCTTC	CASSYPGGYGYTF	TRBJ1-2	.	TRBD1	TRBV7-6
TGCAGCGTTGAAGGACAGGGGGCGGGTGGCTACACCTTC	CSVEGQGAGGYTF	TRBJ1-2	.	TRBD1	TRBV29-1
TGTGCCAGCAGTTCCAGCCGGGGGTCACGAAGGTACGAGCAGTACTTC	CASSSSRGSRRYEQYF	TRBJ2-7	.	.	TRBV6-2/TRBV6-3
TGTGCCACCAGTGACCTCGGGATCAGGGGTAAGGCCCAAGAGACCCAGTACTTC	CATSDLGIRGKAQETQYF	TRBJ2-5	.	.	TRBV24-1
TGTGCCAGCAGCCTGGGGGAAGGCGGGAGGGACACCATATATTTT	CASSLGEGGRDTIYF	TRBJ1-3	.	.	TRBV3-1/TRBV3-2
TGTGCCAGCAGACGGACAGGTCTCGGGGGCGAGACCCAGTACTTC	CASRRTGLGGETQYF	TRBJ2-5	.	.	TRBV2
TGTGCCAGCAGCCAGGGGGAGGCTGAAGCTTTCTTT	CASSQGEAEAFF	TRBJ1-1	.	TRBD1	TRBV5-5
TGTGCCAGCAGTGAATTAGGGAGCGGGGGGGCCCCCGGGGAGCTGTTTTTT	CASSELGSGGAPGELFF	TRBJ2-2	.	TRBD2	TRBV25-1
TGTGCCAGTAGTACCCAGTCAGCTAGCGGCTACACCTTC	CASSTQSASGYTF	TRBJ1-2	once	.	TRBV19
TGTGCCAGCAGTTACTCAGGGGGGGATGGCTATGGCTACACCTTC	CASSYSGGDGYGYTF	TRBJ1-2	.	.	TRBV6-5
TGTGCCAGCAGGTTCTCGGGGTCTTACAATCAGCCCCAGCATTTT	CASRFSGSYNQPQHF	TRBJ1-5	.	.	TRBV28
TGTGCCAGCAGTGAAGAGGCGGGGGGCCAAATAACAGAGACCCAGTACTTC	CASSEEAGGQITETQYF	TRBJ2-5	once	TRBD2	TRBV2
TGTGCCAGCAGTTTCGGTCAGGGGAGGGATAACTATGGCTACACCTTC	CASSFGQGRDNYGYTF	TRBJ1-2	.	.	TRBV28
TGTGCCAGCAATCGGGGGGTAGGTGGAAACACCATATATTTT	CASNRGVGGNTIYF	TRBJ1-3	.	.	TRBV28
TGTGCCAGCTCACCAACAGAAGAGACCCAGTACTTC	CASSPTEETQYF	TRBJ2-5	.	.	TRBV18
TGTGCCAGCCGGGATACGGGTTACAATGAGCAGTTCTTC	CASRDTGYNEQFF	TRBJ2-1	.	.	TRBV6-5
TGTGCCAGCAGTCGGGACAGGGTAAAGTACGAGCAGTACTTC	CASSRDRVKYEQYF	TRBJ2-7	.	TRBD1	TRBV2
TGTGCCAGCTCACCTACGACAGGCGAGGGCACTGAAGCTTTCTTT	CASSPTTGEGTEAFF	TRBJ1-1	.	.	TRBV18
TGTGCCAGCACAAGGACTAACGGAGAGACCCAGTACTTC	CASTRTNGETQYF	TRBJ2-5	.	.	TRBV2
TGCAGCGTTGAAAGGGGCGGGGGTGAAGCTTTCTTT	CSVERGGGEAFF	TRBJ1-1	few	.	TRBV29-1
TGTGCCAGCAGCTTAAGCGCGAGCTCCTACAATGAGCAGTTCTTC	CASSLSASSYNEQFF	TRBJ2-1	.	.	TRBV7-3
TGTGCCAGCAGCTCCCGACTGGCCCCAGATACGCAGTATTTT	CASSSRLAPDTQYF	TRBJ2-3	.	.	TRBV11-3
TGTGCCAGCAGCTCACAGGGGGCGACCGGGGAGCTGTTTTTT	CASSSQGATGELFF	TRBJ2-2	.	TRBD1	TRBV7-2
TGTGCCAGCTCACCTTCCGCGGGCAGGGGTTGGAATGGCTACACCTTC	CASSPSAGRGWNGYTF	TRBJ1-2	.	.	TRBV18
TGTGCCAGTAGTTACGACAGCTCCTACGAGCAGTACTTC	CASSYDSSYEQYF	TRBJ2-7	.	.	TRBV19
TGCGCCAGCGGGGACAGGGCGTATAATGAGCAGTTCTTC	CASGDRAYNEQFF	TRBJ2-1	.	TRBD1	TRBV5-1
TGTGCCAGCAGCCAAGAGAAAGGGGCGGCCGGGGAGCTGTTTTTT	CASSQEKGAAGELFF	TRBJ2-2	few	.	TRBV4-2
TGTGCCAGCAGTCAACAAATACAGGGGGACGCTTTCTTT	CASSQQIQGDAFF	TRBJ1-1	.	TRBD1	TRBV3-1/TRBV3-2